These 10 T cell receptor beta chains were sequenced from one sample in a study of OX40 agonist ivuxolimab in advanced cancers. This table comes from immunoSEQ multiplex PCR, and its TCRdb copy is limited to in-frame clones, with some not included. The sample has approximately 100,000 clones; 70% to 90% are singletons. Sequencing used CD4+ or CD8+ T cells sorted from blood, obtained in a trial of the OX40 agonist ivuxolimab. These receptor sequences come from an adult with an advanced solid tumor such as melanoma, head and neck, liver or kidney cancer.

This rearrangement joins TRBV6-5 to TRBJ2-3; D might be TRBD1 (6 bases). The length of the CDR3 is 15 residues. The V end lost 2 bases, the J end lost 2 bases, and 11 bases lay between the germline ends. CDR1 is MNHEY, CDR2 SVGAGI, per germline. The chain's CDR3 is CASSYLGQLTDTQYF. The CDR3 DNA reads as TGTGCCAGCAGTTACCTCGGACAGCTCACAGATACGCAGTATTTT.

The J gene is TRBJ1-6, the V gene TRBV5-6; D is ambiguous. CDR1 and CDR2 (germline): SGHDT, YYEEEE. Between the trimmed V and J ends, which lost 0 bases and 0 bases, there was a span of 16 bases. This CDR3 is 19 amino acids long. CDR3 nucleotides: TGTGCCAGCAGCTTGGCCCAGACACATTTCAGCTCCTATAATTCACCCCTCCACTTT. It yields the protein CASSLAQTHFSSYNSPLHF.

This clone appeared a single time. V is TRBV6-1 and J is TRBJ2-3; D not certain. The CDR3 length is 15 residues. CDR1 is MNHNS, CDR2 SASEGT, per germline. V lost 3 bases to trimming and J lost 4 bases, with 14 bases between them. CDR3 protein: CASSEQIAVADTQYF. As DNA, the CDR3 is TGTGCCAGCAGTGAGCAAATTGCGGTAGCAGATACGCAGTATTTT.

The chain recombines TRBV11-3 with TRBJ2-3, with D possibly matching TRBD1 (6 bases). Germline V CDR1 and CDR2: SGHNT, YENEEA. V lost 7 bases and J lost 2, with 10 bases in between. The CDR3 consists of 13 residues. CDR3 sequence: CASTEGDTDTQYF. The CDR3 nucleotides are TGTGCCAGCACCGAGGGGGACACAGATACGCAGTATTTT.

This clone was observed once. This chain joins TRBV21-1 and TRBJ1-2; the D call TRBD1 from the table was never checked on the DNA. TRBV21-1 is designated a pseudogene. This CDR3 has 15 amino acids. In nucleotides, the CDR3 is TGTGCCAGCAGCAAAGGGGCAGGGATTCGGTATGGCTACACCTTC. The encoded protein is CASSKGAGIRYGYTF.

CDR3 nucleotide sequence: TGTGCCTGGAGTCCCCTTACAGATACGCAGTATTTT. It translates to CAWSPLTDTQYF. This chain uses TRBV30 with TRBJ2-3; D gene uncertain. Trimming took off 2 bases at V and 3 bases at J, with 6 bases between the two ends. The CDR3 has 12 residues. Germline CDR1 reads GTSNPN; CDR2 reads SVGIG (reference sequence).

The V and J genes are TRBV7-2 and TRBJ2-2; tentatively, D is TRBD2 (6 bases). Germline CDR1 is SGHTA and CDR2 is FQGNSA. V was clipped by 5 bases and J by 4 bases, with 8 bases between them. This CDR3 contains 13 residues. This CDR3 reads CASSMTSTGELFF. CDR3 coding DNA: TGTGCCAGCAGCATGACTAGCACCGGGGAGCTGTTTTTT.

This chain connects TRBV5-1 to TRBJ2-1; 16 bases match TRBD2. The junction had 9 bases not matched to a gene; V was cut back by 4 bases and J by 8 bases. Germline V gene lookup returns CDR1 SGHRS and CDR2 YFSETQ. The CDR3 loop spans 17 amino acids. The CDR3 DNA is TGCGCCAGCAGCAGCCCCGGGACTAGCGGGGGGGCGCATGAGCAGTTCTTC. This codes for CASSSPGTSGGAHEQFF.

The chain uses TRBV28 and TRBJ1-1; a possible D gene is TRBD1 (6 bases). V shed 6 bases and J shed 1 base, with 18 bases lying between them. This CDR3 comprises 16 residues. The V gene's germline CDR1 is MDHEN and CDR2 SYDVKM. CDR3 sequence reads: CASRTTRQGQNTEAFF. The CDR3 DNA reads TGTGCCAGCAGGACAACCCGGCAGGGACAGAACACTGAAGCTTTCTTT. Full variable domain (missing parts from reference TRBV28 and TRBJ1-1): DVKVTQSSRYLVKRTGEKVFLECVQDMDHENMFWYRQDPGLGLRLIYFSYDVKMKEKGDIPEGYSVSREKKERFSLILESASTNQTSMYLCASRTTRQGQNTEAFFGQGTRLTVV.

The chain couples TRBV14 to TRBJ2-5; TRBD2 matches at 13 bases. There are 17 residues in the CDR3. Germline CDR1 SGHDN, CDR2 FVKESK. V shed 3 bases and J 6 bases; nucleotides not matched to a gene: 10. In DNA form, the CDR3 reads TGTGCCAGCAGCCAGGCCAAGGGGACTAGCGGGGACAAGACCCAGTACTTC. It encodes CASSQAKGTSGDKTQYF.